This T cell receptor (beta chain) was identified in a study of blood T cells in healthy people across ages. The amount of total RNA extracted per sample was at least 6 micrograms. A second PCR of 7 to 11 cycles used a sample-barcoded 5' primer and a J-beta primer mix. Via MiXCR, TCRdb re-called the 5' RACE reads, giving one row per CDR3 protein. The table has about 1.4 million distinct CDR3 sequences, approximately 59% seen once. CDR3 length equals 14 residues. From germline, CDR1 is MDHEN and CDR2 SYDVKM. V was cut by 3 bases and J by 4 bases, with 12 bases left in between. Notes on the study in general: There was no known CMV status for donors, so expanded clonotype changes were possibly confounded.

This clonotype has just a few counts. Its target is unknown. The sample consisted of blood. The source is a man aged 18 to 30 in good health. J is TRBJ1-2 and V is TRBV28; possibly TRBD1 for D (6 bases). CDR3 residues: CASSFRQAPYGYTF. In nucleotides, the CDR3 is TGTGCCAGCAGTTTTCGACAGGCGCCCTATGGCTACACCTTC.